Sequencing of this T cell receptor (beta chain) was carried out in a study of T cells in localized non-small cell lung cancer. The CDR3 is 13 residues long. Germline assignment: CDR1 MNHEY and CDR2 SMNVEV (reference sequence). V was trimmed by 3 bases and J by 2 bases, leaving 8 bases between them. Concerning this clone: Its target is unknown.

Generated by immunoSEQ multiplex PCR, the TCRdb table keeps only in-frame clones and is missing some. The table includes about 36,000 clones, around nine tenths detected once. Findings and caveats of the study: The highest T cell clonality was in uninvolved adjacent lung, above tumor. A median roughly 50 of the top 100 tumor clones appeared in adjacent lung. Multi-region tumor sequencing was not done, so intratumor heterogeneity could not be excluded.

The receptor was derived from a woman aged 35-70 years with stage I lung adenocarcinoma. The sample was peripheral blood, taken before any cancer treatment. V and J are TRBV27 and TRBJ2-7, with D perhaps being TRBD1 or TRBD2 (5 bases each). The CDR3 spells CASSFRGAYEQYF. The CDR3 DNA follows: TGTGCCAGCAGTTTTAGAGGGGCCTACGAGCAGTACTTC.